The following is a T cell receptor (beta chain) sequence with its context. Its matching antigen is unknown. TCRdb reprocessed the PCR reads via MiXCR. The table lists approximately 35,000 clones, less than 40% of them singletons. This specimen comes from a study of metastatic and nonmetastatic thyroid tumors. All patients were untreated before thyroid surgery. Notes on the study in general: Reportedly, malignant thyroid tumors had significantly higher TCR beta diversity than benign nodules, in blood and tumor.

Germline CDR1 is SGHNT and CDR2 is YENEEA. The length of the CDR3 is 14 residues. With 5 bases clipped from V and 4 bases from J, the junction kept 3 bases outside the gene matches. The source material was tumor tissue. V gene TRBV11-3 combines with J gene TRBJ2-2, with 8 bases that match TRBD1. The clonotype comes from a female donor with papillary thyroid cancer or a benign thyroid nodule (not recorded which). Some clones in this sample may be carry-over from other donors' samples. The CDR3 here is CASSRDRGTGELFF. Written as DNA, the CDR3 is TGTGCCAGCAGCCGAGACAGGGGCACCGGGGAGCTGTTTTTT.